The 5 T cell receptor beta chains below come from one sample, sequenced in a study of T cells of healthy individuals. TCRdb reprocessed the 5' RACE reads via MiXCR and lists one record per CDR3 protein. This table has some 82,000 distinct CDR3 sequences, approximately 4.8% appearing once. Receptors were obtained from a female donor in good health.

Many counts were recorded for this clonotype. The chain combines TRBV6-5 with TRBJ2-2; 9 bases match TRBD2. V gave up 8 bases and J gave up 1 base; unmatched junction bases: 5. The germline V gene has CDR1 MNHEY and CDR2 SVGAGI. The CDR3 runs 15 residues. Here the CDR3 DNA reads TGTGCCAGCGGGAGGCGGGAGGGGAACACCGGGGAGCTGTTTTTT. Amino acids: CASGRREGNTGELFF.

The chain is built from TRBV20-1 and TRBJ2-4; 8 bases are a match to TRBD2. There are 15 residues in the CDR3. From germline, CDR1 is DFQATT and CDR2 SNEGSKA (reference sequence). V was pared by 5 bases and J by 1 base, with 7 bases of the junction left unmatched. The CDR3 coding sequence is TGCAGTGCTCCAGACCCTAGCGGGGCCAAAAACATTCAGTACTTC. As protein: CSAPDPSGAKNIQYF.

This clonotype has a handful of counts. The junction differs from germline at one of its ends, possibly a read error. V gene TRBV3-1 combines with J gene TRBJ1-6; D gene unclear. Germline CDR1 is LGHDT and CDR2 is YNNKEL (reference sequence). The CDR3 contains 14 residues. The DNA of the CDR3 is TGTGCCAGCAGCCAAGATAGGACCCGCCGCCTTCTAGTCTTC. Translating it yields CASSQDRTRRLLVF.

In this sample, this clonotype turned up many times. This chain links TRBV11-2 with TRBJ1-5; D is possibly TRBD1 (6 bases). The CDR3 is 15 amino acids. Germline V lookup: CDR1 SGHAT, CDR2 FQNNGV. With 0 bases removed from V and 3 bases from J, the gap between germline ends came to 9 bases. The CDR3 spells CASSLEGGVNQPQHF. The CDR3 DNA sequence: TGTGCCAGCAGCTTAGAGGGGGGCGTCAATCAGCCCCAGCATTTT.

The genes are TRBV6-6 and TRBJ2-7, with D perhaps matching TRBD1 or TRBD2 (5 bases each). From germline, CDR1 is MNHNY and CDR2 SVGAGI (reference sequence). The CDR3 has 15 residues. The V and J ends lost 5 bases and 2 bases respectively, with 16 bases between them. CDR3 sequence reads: CASSGRDRQTYEQYF. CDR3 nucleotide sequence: TGTGCCAGCAGTGGCCGGGACCGACAAACCTACGAGCAGTACTTC.